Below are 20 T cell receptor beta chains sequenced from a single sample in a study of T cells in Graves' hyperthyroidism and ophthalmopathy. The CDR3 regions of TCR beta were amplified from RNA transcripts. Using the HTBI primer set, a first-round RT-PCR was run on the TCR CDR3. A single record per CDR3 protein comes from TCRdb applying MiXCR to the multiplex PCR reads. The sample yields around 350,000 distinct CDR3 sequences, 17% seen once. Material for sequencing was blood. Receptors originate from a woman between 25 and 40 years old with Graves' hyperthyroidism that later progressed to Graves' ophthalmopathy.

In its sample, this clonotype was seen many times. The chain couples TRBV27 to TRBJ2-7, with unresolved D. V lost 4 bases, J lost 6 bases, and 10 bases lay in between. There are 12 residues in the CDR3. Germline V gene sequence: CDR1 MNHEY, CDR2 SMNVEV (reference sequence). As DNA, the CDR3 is TGTGCCAGCAGTTCCCCTCCGGGCGAGCAGTACTTC. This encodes CASSSPPGEQYF.

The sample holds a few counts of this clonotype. CDR3 amino acids: CASSRVGGGGETQYF. In nucleotides, the CDR3 is TGTGCCAGCAGTCGAGTGGGGGGGGGCGGAGAGACCCAGTACTTC. This chain joins TRBV28 and TRBJ2-5, with a possible D match to TRBD2 (7 bases). V dropped 5 bases and J dropped 4 bases, with 17 bases sitting between them. Germline loops: CDR1 MDHEN, CDR2 SYDVKM. The length of the CDR3 is 15 residues.

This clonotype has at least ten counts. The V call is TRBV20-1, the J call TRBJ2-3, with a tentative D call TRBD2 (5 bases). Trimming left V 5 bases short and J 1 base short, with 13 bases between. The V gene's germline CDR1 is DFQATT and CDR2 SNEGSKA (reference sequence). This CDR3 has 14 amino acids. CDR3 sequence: CSAELVRGTDTQYF. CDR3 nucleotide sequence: TGCAGTGCTGAACTAGTGAGGGGCACAGATACGCAGTATTTT.

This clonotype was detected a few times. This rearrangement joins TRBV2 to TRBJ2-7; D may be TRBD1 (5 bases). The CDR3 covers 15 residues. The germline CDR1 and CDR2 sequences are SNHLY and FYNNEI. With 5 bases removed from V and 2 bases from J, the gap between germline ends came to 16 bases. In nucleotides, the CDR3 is TGTGCCAGCAGTATGGGGCCTACTGGGGCCTACGAGCAGTACTTC. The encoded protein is CASSMGPTGAYEQYF.

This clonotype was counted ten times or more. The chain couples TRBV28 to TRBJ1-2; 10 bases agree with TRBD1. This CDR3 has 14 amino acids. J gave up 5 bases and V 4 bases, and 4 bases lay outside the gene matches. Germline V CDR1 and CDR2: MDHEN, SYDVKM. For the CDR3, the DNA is TGTGCCAGCAGTTCTCCGGGACAGGGGTATGGCTACACCTTC. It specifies CASSSPGQGYGYTF.

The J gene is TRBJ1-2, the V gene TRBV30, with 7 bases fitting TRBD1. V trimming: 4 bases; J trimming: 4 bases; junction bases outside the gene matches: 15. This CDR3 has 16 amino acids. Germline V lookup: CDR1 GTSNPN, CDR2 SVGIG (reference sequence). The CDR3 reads CAWTTGVQGGSYGYTF. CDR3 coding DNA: TGTGCCTGGACCACAGGGGTTCAAGGGGGCAGCTATGGCTACACCTTC.

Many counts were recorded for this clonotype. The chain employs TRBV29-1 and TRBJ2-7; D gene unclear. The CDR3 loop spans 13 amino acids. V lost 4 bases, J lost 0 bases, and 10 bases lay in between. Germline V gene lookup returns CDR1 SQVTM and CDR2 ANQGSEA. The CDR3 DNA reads TGCAGCGTTGTTTGTGCCGGCTCCTACGAGCAGTACTTC. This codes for CSVVCAGSYEQYF.

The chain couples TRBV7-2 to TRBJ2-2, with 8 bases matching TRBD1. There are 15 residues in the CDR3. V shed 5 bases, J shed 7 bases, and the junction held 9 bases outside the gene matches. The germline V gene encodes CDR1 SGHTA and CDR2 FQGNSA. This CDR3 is CASSLEDRASGELFF. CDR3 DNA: TGTGCCAGCAGCCTTGAGGACAGGGCTAGCGGGGAGCTGTTTTTT.

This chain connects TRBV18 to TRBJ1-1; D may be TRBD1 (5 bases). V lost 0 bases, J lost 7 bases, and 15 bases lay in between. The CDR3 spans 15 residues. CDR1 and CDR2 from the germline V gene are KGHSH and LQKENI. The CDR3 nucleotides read TGTGCCAGCTCACCACCGTATAGAGGGGATGGTGAAGCTTTCTTT. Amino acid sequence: CASSPPYRGDGEAFF. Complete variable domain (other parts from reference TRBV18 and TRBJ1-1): NAGVMQNPRHLVRRRGQEARLRCSPMKGHSHVYWYRQLPEEGLKFMVYLQKENIIDESGMPKERFSAEFPKEGPSILRIQQVVRGDSAAYFCASSPPYRGDGEAFFGQGTRLTVV.

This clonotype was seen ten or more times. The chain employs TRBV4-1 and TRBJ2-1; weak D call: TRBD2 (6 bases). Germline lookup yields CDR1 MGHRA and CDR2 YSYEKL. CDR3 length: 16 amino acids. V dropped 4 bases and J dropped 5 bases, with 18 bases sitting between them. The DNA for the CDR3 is TGCGCCAGCAGCCCCCGGTTTAGCGGCTACAACAATGAGCAGTTCTTC. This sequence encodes CASSPRFSGYNNEQFF.

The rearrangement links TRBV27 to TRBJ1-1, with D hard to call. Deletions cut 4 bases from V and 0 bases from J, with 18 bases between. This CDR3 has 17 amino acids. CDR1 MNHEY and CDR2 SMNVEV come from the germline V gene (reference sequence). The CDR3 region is CASSYLSGLPVNTEAFF. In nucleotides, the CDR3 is TGTGCCAGCAGTTACCTCAGTGGTCTTCCGGTGAACACTGAAGCTTTCTTT.

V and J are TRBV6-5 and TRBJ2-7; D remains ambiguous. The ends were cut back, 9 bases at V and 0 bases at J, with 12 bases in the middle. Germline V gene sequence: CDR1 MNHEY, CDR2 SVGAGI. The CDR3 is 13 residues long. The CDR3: CASGQLHSYEQYF. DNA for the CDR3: TGTGCCAGTGGGCAGCTCCACTCCTACGAGCAGTACTTC.

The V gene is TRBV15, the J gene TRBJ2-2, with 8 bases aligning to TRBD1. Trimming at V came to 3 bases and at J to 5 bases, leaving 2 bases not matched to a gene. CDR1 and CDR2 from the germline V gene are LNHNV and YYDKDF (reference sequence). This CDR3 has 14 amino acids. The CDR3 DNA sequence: TGTGCCACCAGCAGCGGACAGGGAACCGGGGAGCTGTTTTTT. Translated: CATSSGQGTGELFF.

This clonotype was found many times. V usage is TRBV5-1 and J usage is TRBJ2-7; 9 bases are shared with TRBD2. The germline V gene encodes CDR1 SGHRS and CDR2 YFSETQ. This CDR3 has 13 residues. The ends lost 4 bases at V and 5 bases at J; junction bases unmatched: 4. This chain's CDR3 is CASSGLANHEQYF. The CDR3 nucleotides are TGCGCCAGCAGCGGACTAGCGAACCACGAGCAGTACTTC.

Here the CDR3 DNA reads TGTGCCAGCAGCCCCAGGGGGGTGGGTGAAAAACTGTTTTTT. Its translation: CASSPRGVGEKLFF. This chain joins TRBV13 and TRBJ1-4; 7 nucleotides match TRBD1. Unmatched junction bases numbered 7, after V lost 5 bases and J lost 7 bases. Germline CDR1 PRHDT, CDR2 FYEKMQ (reference sequence). The CDR3 length is 14 residues.

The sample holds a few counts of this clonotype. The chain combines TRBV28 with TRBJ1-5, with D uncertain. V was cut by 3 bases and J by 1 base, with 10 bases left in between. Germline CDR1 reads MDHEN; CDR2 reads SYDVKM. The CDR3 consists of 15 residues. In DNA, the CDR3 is TGTGCCAGCAGTTTTGGTTGGCCAAGCAATCAGCCCCAGCATTTT. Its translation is CASSFGWPSNQPQHF.

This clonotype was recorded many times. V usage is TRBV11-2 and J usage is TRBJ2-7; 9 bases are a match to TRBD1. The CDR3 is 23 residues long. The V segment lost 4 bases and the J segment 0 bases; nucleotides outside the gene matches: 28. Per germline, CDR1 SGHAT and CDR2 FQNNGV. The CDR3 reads CASSSPGGKGRDRVLTSSYEQYF. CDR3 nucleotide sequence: TGTGCCAGCAGCTCCCCGGGGGGCAAGGGACGGGACAGGGTTTTGACGAGCTCCTACGAGCAGTACTTC.

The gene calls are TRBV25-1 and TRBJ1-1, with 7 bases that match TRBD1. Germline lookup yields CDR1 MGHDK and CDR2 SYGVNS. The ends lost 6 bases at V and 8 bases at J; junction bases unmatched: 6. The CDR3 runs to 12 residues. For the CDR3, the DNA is TGTGCCAGCAGCGGGGACAGCTCCGAAGCTTTCTTT. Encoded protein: CASSGDSSEAFF.

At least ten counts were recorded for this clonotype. CDR3 in amino acids: CASSEAAHGSDQPQHF. CDR3 coding DNA: TGTGCCAGCAGTGAAGCTGCACACGGTTCAGATCAGCCCCAGCATTTT. The rearrangement uses TRBV6-1 and TRBJ1-5; D uncertain. CDR3 length equals 16 residues. CDR1 and CDR2 (germline): MNHNS, SASEGT. V gave up 0 bases and J gave up 5 bases, with 14 bases separating them.

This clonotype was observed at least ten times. Here the CDR3 reads CAISEQNYGYTF. CDR3 DNA: TGTGCCATCAGTGAGCAGAACTATGGCTACACCTTC. The genes are TRBV10-3 and TRBJ1-2; the D is unclear. This CDR3 comprises 12 residues. Germline V gene sequence: CDR1 ENHRY, CDR2 SYGVKD. The V and J ends lost 2 bases and 2 bases respectively, with 3 bases between them.